The rows below give T cell receptor beta chains drawn from one sample of a study of response to subunit inactivated influenza vaccine. TCRdb fed the RT-PCR reads into MiXCR, producing one record per CDR3 protein. The repertoire includes around 540,000 distinct CDR3 sequences, 10% to 15% of them detected once, and 10% sits in the top ten. The sample here was PBMCs from blood, taken on the day of vaccination. These receptors originate from a man aged 50 to 60 who received an inactivated influenza vaccine. Both conserved end residues are part of each CDR3. D genes are given only for firm matches. The listing skips clone size in some rows; elsewhere it reads once, few, many or a size class.

j_call: TRBJ1-4
d_call: NA
v_call: TRBV4-2
clone_size: few
cdr3_nt: TGTGCCAGCAGCCAAGTGTACAGTGGCTACGAAAAACTGTTTTTT
cdr3_aa: CASSQVYSGYEKLFF

j_call: TRBJ2-2
d_call: NA
v_call: TRBV11-1
clone_size: NA
cdr3_nt: TGTGCCAGCAGCTCGGGAAGGATTGGCGGGGAGCTGTTTTTT
cdr3_aa: CASSSGRIGGELFF

j_call: TRBJ2-1
d_call: NA
v_call: TRBV2
clone_size: few
cdr3_nt: TGTGCCAGCAGTCCTCACGGGACGTCATACAATGAGCAGTTCTTC
cdr3_aa: CASSPHGTSYNEQFF

j_call: TRBJ2-2
d_call: NA
v_call: TRBV4-1
clone_size: few
cdr3_nt: TGCGCCAGCAGCCCCCTGAGGACAGCCCTTACCGGGGAGCTGTTTTTT
cdr3_aa: CASSPLRTALTGELFF

j_call: TRBJ2-7
d_call: NA
v_call: TRBV4-1
clone_size: many
cdr3_nt: TGCGCCAGCAGCCCCGTTGGCAGGGTCAAAACCTACGAGCAGTACTTC
cdr3_aa: CASSPVGRVKTYEQYF

j_call: TRBJ2-2
d_call: TRBD2
v_call: TRBV5-1
clone_size: few
cdr3_nt: TGCGCCAGCAGCCCGACGGCGGGAGTTGTCGGGGAGCTGTTTTTT
cdr3_aa: CASSPTAGVVGELFF

j_call: TRBJ1-5
d_call: NA
v_call: TRBV28
clone_size: few
cdr3_nt: TGTGCCAGCAGTTTAGCCACAGGGTATCGCAATCAGCCCCAGCATTTT
cdr3_aa: CASSLATGYRNQPQHF

j_call: TRBJ2-1
d_call: TRBD1
v_call: TRBV20-1
clone_size: NA
cdr3_nt: TGCAGTGCTAGACCGGGACAGGGTATGGGTGAGCAGTTCTTC
cdr3_aa: CSARPGQGMGEQFF

j_call: TRBJ2-7
d_call: NA
v_call: TRBV5-5
clone_size: NA
cdr3_nt: TGTGCCAGCAGCTTTGCTAAGGCATACGAGCAGTACTTC
cdr3_aa: CASSFAKAYEQYF

j_call: TRBJ2-2
d_call: TRBD2
v_call: TRBV5-1
clone_size: few
cdr3_nt: TGCGCCAGCAGCGCCTCCGGGACTAGCGGGATCAGGAACACCGGGGAGCTGTTTTTT
cdr3_aa: CASSASGTSGIRNTGELFF

j_call: TRBJ2-7
d_call: TRBD1
v_call: TRBV7-9
clone_size: NA
cdr3_nt: TGTGCCAGCAGCCCCCCGGGACAGGGGCTCGAGCAGTACTTC
cdr3_aa: CASSPPGQGLEQYF

j_call: TRBJ2-3
d_call: NA
v_call: TRBV29-1
clone_size: many
cdr3_nt: TGCAGCGCGGAACCCCGAAGCGAAGATACGCAGTATTTT
cdr3_aa: CSAEPRSEDTQYF

j_call: TRBJ2-2
d_call: NA
v_call: TRBV7-7
clone_size: NA
cdr3_nt: TGTGCCAGCAGCCCGACCATAGCTGCGCACACCGGGGAGCTGTTTTTT
cdr3_aa: CASSPTIAAHTGELFF

j_call: TRBJ2-2
d_call: NA
v_call: TRBV11-2
clone_size: few
cdr3_nt: TGTGCCAGCAGCTCCACGAGGCCCGGGGAGCTGTTTTTT
cdr3_aa: CASSSTRPGELFF

j_call: TRBJ2-7
d_call: TRBD1
v_call: TRBV18
clone_size: NA
cdr3_nt: TGTGCCAGCTCACCACGACAGGGCCCTCAGTACTTC
cdr3_aa: CASSPRQGPQYF